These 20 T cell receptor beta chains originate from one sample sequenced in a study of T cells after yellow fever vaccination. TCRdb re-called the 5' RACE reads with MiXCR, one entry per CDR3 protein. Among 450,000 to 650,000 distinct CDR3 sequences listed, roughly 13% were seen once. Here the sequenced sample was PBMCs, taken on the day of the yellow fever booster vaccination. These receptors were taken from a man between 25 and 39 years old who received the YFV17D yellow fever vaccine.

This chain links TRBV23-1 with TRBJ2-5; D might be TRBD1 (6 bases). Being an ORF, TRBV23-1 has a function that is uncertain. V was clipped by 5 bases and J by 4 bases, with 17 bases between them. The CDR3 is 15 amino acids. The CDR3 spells CASSLAGTPAETQYF. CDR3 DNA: TGCGCCAGCAGTTTAGCCGGGACACCCGCAGAGACCCAGTACTTC.

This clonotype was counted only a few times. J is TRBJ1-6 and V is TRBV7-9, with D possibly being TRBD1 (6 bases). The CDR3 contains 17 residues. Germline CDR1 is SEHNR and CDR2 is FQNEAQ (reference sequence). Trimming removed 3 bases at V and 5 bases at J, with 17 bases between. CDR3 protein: CASSFSIRTGNNSPLHF. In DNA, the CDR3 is TGTGCCAGCAGCTTTAGTATTCGAACAGGGAATAATTCACCCCTCCACTTT. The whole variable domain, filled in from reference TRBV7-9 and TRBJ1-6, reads DTGVSQNPRHKITKRGQNVTFRCDPISEHNRLYWYRQTLGQGPEFLTYFQNEAQLEKSRLLSDRFSAERPKGSFSTLEIQRTEQGDSAMYLCASSFSIRTGNNSPLHFGNGTRLTVT.

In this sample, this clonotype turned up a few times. The CDR3 bases are TGCGCCAGCAGCTTGATACCAGACCAAGAGACCCAGTACTTC. It encodes CASSLIPDQETQYF. The chain carries TRBV5-1 and TRBJ2-5; D remains ambiguous. Germline V gene sequence: CDR1 SGHRS, CDR2 YFSETQ. The CDR3 has 14 residues. The V end was cut by 1 base, the J end by 0 bases, with 7 bases between.

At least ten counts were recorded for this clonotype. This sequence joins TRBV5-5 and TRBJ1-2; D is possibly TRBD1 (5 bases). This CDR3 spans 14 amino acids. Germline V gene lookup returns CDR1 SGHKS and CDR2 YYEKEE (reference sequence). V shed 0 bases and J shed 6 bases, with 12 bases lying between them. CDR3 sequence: CASSLAQGVNGYTF. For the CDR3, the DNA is TGTGCCAGCAGCTTGGCTCAGGGAGTTAATGGCTACACCTTC.

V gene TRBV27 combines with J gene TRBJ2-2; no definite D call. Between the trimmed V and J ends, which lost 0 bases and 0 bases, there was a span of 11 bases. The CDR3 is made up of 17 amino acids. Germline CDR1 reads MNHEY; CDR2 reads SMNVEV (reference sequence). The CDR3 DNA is TGTGCCAGCAGTTTATCGGTGGCACAAACGAACACCGGGGAGCTGTTTTTT. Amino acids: CASSLSVAQTNTGELFF.

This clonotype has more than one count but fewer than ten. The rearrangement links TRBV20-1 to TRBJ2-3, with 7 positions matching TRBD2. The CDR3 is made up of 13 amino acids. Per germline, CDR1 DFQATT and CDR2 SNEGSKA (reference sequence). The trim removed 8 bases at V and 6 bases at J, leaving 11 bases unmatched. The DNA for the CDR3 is TGCAGTTTCCAACGGGAGGATGGGGATACGCAGTATTTT. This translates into CSFQREDGDTQYF.

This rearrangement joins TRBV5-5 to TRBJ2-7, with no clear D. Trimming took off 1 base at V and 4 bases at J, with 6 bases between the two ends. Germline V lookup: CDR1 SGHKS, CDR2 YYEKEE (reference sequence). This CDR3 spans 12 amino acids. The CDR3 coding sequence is TGTGCCAGCAGCTTGTTTGAATACGAGCAGTACTTC. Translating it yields CASSLFEYEQYF.

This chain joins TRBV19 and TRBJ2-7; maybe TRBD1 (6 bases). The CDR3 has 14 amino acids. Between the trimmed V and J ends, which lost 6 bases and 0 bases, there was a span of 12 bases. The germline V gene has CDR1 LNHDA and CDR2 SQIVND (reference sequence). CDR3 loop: CASSRQDPSYEQYF. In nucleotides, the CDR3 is TGTGCCAGTAGCCGACAGGATCCCTCCTACGAGCAGTACTTC.

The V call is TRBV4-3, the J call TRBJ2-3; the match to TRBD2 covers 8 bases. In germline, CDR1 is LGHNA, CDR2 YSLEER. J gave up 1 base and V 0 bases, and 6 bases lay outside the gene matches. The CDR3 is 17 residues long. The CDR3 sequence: CASSQDLPGGGTDTQYF. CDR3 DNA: TGCGCCAGCAGCCAAGATCTGCCGGGAGGGGGCACAGATACGCAGTATTTT.

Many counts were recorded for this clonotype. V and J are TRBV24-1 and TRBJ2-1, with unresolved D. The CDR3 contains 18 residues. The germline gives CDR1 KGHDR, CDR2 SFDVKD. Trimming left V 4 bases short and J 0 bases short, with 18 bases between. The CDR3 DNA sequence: TGTGCCACCAGTGAAACTCAGTCTTGGGCGAGCTCCTACAATGAGCAGTTCTTC. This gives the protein CATSETQSWASSYNEQFF.

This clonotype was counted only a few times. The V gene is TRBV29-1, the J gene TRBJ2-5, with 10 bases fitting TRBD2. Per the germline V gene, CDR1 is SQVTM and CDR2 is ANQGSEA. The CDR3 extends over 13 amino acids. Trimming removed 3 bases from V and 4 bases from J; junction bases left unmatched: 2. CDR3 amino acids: CSVDASGRETQYF. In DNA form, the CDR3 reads TGCAGCGTTGACGCTAGCGGGAGAGAGACCCAGTACTTC.

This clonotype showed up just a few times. CDR3 residues: CASRPNTGRTFGTEAFF. In nucleotides, the CDR3 is TGCGCCAGCAGGCCCAACACGGGGCGTACTTTTGGCACTGAAGCTTTCTTT. This chain links TRBV5-1 with TRBJ1-1, with D possibly TRBD1 on 5 matching bases. Germline loops: CDR1 SGHRS, CDR2 YFSETQ. V was shortened by 5 bases and J by 4 bases, with 24 bases between the two germline ends. This CDR3 is built from 17 residues.

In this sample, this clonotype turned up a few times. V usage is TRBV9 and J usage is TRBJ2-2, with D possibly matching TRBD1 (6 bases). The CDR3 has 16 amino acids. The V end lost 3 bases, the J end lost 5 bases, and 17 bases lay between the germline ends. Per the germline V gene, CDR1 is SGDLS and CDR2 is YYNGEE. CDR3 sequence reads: CASSAWGQLLTGELFF. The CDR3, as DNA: TGTGCCAGCAGCGCGTGGGGACAACTACTAACCGGGGAGCTGTTTTTT.

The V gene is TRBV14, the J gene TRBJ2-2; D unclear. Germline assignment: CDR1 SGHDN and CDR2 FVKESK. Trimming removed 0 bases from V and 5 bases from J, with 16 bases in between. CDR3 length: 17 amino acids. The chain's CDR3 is CASSQDHGRSVTGELFF. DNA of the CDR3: TGTGCCAGCAGCCAAGATCATGGCCGGAGTGTAACCGGGGAGCTGTTTTTT.

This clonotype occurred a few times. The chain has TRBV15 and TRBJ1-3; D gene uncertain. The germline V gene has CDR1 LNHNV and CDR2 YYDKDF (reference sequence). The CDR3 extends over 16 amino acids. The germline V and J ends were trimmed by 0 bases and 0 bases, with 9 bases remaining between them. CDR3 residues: CATSRDPLISGNTIYF. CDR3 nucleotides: TGTGCCACCAGCAGAGATCCCCTGATCTCTGGAAACACCATATATTTT.

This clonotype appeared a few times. CDR3 region: CASSSGPTGAYNEKLFF. The CDR3 coding sequence is TGTGCCAGCAGCTCGGGTCCTACTGGGGCTTATAATGAAAAACTGTTTTTT. This sequence joins TRBV11-2 and TRBJ1-4; a weak D match, TRBD1 (5 bases). V lost 4 bases, J lost 4 bases, and 19 bases lay in between. Per the germline V gene, CDR1 is SGHAT and CDR2 is FQNNGV. The CDR3 has 17 amino acids.

In DNA form, the CDR3 reads TGCGCCAGCAGTCACGGCCGGAGGGAGGGCCTCGGTACAGATACGCAGTATTTT. Protein: CASSHGRREGLGTDTQYF. J is TRBJ2-3 and V is TRBV23-1; 7 bases align to TRBD2. TRBV23-1 is treated as an ORF (open reading frame) with a function not yet certain. V trimming: 3 bases; J trimming: 3 bases; junction bases outside the gene matches: 15. The CDR3 covers 18 residues.

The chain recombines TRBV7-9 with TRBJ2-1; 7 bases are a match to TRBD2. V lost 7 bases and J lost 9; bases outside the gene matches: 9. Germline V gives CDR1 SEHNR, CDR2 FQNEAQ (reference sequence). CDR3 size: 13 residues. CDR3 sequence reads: CASTGGRGVEQFF. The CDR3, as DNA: TGTGCCAGCACGGGGGGTAGAGGGGTTGAGCAGTTCTTC.

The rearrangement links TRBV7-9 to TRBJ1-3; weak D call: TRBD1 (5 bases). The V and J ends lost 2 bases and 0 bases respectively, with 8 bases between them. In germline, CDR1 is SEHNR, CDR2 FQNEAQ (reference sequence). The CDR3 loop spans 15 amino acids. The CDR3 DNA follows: TGTGCCAGCAGCTTACTCAGGGACTCTGGAAACACCATATATTTT. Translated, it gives CASSLLRDSGNTIYF.

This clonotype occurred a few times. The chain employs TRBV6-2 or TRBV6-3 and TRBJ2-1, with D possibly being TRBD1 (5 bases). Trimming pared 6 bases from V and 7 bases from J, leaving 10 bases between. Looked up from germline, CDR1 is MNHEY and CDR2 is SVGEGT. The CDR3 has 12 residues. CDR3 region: CASRPQGNEQFF. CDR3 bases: TGTGCCAGCAGACCCCAGGGAAATGAGCAGTTCTTC.